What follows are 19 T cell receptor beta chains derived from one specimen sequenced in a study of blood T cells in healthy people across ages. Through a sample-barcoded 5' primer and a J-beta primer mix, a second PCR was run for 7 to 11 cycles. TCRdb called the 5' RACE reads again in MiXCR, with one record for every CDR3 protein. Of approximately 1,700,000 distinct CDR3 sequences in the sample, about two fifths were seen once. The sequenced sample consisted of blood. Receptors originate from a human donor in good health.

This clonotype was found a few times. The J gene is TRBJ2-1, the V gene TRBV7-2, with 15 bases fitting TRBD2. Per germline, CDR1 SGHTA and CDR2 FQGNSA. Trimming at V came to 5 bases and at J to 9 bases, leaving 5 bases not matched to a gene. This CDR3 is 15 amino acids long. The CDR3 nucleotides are TGTGCCAGCAGCCAGGGACTAGCGGGGGGTTTTGAGCAGTTCTTC. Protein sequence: CASSQGLAGGFEQFF.

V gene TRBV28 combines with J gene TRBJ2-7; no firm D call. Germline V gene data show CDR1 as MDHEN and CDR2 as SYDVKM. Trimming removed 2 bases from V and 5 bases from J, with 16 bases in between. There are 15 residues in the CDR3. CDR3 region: CASSLISAMVDEQYF. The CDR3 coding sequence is TGTGCCAGCAGTTTAATTTCGGCCATGGTAGACGAGCAGTACTTC.

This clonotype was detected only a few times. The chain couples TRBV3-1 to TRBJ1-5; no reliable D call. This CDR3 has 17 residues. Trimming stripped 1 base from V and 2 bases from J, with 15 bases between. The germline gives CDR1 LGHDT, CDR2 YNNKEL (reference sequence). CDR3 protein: CASSQGYEGSGNQPQHF. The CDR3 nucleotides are TGTGCCAGCAGCCAAGGTTACGAAGGTAGCGGCAATCAGCCCCAGCATTTT.

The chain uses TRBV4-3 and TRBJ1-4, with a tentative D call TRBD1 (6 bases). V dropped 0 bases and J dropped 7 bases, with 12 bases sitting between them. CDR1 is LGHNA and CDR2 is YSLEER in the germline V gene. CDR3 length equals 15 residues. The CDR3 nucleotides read TGCGCCAGCAGCCAAGATAGCGGGGGCTCTGAAAAACTGTTTTTT. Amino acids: CASSQDSGGSEKLFF.

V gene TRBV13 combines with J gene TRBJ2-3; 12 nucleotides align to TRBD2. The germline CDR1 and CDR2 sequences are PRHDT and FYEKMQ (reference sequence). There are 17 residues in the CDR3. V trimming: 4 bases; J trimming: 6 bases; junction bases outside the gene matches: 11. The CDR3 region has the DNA TGTGCCAGCAGCTATAGTACTAGCGGGGGGACGCTGGATACGCAGTATTTT. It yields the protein CASSYSTSGGTLDTQYF.

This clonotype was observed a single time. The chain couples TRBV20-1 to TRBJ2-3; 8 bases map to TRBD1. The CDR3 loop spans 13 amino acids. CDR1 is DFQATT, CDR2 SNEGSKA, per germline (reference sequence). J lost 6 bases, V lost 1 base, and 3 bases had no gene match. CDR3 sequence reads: CSARATGGDTQYF. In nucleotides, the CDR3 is TGCAGTGCTAGAGCAACAGGGGGGGATACGCAGTATTTT.

The CDR3 protein is CSASQGAIEKLFF. The DNA of the CDR3 is TGCAGTGCTAGCCAGGGGGCGATTGAAAAACTGTTTTTT. The genes are TRBV20-1 and TRBJ1-4, with 8 bases matching TRBD1. Trimming took 3 bases from V and 7 from J; bases not matched to a gene: 4. The CDR3 totals 13 residues. Germline CDR1 and CDR2: DFQATT and SNEGSKA (reference sequence).

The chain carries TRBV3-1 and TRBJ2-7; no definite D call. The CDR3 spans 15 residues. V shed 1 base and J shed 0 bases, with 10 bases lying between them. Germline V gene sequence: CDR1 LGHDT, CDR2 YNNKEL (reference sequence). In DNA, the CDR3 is TGTGCCAGCAGCCAAGGACCCTTGAGCTCCTACGAGCAGTACTTC. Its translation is CASSQGPLSSYEQYF.

The CDR3 sequence is CASSLGPGTYTTDTQYF. CDR3 bases: TGTGCCAGCAGCTTAGGTCCCGGGACTTACACCACAGATACGCAGTATTTT. This chain connects TRBV7-2 to TRBJ2-3; D is perhaps TRBD2 (6 bases). CDR1 is SGHTA, CDR2 FQGNSA, per germline. V was pared by 1 base and J by 2 bases, with 16 bases between. The CDR3 length is 17 residues. The whole variable domain, filled in from reference TRBV7-2 and TRBJ2-3, reads GAGVSQSPSNKVTEKGKDVELRCDPISGHTALYWYRQSLGQGLEFLIYFQGNSAPDKSGLPSDRFSAERTGGSVSTLTIQRTQQEDSAVYLCASSLGPGTYTTDTQYFGPGTRLTVL.

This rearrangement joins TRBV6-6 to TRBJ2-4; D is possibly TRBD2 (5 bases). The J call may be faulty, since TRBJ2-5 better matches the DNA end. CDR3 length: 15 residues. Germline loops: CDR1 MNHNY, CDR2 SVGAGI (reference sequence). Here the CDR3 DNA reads TGTGCCAGCAGTTACTCGCCGGGGTGGGAAGAGACCCAGTACTTC. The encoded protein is CASSYSPGWEETQYF.

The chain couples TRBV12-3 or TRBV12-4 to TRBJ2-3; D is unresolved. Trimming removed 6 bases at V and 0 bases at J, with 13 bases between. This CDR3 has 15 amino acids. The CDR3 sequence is CASSLGLLSTDTQYF. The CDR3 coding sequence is TGTGCCAGCAGCTTGGGTTTGCTTAGCACAGATACGCAGTATTTT.

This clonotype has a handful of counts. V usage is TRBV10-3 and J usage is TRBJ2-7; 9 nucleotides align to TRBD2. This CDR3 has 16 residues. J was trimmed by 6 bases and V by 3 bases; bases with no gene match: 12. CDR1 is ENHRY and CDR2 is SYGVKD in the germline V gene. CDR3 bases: TGTGCCATCAGTGAAAGGGCAGCGGGGGGCTCTGGCGAGCAGTACTTC. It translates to CAISERAAGGSGEQYF.

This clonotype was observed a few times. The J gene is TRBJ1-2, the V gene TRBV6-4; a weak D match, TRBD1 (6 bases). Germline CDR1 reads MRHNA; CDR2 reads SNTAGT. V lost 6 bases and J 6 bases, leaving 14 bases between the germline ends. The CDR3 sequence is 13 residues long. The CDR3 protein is CASSKQGLDGYTF. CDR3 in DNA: TGTGCCAGCAGCAAACAGGGATTGGATGGCTACACCTTC.

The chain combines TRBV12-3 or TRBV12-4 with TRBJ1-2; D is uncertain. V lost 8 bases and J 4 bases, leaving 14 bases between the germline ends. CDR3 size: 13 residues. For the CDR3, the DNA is TGTGCCAGCTACACGGTGGGATCCTATGGCTACACCTTC. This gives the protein CASYTVGSYGYTF.

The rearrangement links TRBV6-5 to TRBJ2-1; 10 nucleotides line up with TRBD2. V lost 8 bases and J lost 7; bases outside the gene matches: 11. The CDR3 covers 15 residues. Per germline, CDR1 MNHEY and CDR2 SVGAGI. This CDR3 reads CASGKLAGLYNEQFF. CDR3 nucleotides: TGTGCCAGCGGTAAACTAGCGGGGCTCTATAATGAGCAGTTCTTC.

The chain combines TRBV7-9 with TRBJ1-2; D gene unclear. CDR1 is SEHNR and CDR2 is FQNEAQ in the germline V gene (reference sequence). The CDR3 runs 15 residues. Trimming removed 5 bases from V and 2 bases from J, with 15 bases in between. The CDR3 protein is CASSTNTGSNYGYTF. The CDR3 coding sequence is TGTGCCAGCAGCACAAACACCGGGTCCAACTATGGCTACACCTTC.

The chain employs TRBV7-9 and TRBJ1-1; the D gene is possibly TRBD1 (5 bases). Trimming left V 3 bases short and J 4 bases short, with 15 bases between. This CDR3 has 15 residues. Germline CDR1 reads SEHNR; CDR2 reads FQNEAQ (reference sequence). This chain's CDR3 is CASSFTGLGGTEAFF. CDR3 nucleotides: TGTGCCAGCAGCTTCACGGGCCTGGGGGGCACTGAAGCTTTCTTT. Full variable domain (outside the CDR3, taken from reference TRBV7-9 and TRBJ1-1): DTGVSQNPRHKITKRGQNVTFRCDPISEHNRLYWYRQTLGQGPEFLTYFQNEAQLEKSRLLSDRFSAERPKGSFSTLEIQRTEQGDSAMYLCASSFTGLGGTEAFFGQGTRLTVV.

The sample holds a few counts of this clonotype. The CDR3 sequence is CASTLGTGGYGYTF. The CDR3 DNA reads TGTGCCAGCACTTTAGGGACAGGGGGCTATGGCTACACCTTC. The genes are TRBV2 and TRBJ1-2; 11 bases map to TRBD1. The germline V gene encodes CDR1 SNHLY and CDR2 FYNNEI. V lost 7 bases and J lost 4; bases outside the gene matches: 5. The CDR3 consists of 14 residues.

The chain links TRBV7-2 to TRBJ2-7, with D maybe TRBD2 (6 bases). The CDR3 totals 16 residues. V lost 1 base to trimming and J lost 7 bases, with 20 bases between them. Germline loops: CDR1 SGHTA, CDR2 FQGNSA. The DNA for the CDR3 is TGTGCCAGCAGCTTAGGGGCGGGGAAAAAGTTGTGGGAGCAGTACTTC. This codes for CASSLGAGKKLWEQYF.